The subject of this entry is one T cell receptor beta chain. This sample is part of a study of blood T cell repertoires in COVID-19. Study summary: There were acute and convalescent COVID-19 samples, and they came from the United States, Italy and Spain. T cells, B-cell-depleted T cells, or PBMCs supplied cDNA or gDNA.

Germline V gives CDR1 SGHTS, CDR2 YDEGEE. The CDR3 has 14 residues. V gave up 7 bases and J gave up 5 bases, with 15 bases separating them. In the authors' workflow: Nucleated cell counts were estimated from reference gene primer amplification. The data were produced by immunoSEQ multiplex PCR, yet TCRdb's version contains in-frame clones alone and is incomplete. The V and J calls and clone size are taken from that table; D and trimming were inferred from the DNA. This sample has 200,000 or so clones, with 80% to 85% found just once. Input material: peripheral blood. This clonotype was obtained from an older woman who had recovered from COVID-19. The chain recombines TRBV5-8 with TRBJ1-4, with D unclear. The CDR3 DNA is TGTGCCAGCGCCCCCGAAGGAGGGAATGAAAAACTGTTTTTT. Translated, it gives CASAPEGGNEKLFF.